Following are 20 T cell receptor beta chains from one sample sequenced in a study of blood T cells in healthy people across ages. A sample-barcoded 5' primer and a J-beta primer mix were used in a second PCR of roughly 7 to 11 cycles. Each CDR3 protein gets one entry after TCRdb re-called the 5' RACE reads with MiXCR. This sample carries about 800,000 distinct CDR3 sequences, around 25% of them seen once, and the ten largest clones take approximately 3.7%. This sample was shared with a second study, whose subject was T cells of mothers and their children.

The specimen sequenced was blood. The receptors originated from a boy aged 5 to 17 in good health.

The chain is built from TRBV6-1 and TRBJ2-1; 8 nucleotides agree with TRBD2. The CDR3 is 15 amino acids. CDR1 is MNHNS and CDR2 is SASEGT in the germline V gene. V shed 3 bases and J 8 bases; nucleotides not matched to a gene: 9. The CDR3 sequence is CASSDGGSGADEQFF. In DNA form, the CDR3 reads TGTGCCAGCAGTGACGGGGGTAGCGGGGCGGATGAGCAGTTCTTC.

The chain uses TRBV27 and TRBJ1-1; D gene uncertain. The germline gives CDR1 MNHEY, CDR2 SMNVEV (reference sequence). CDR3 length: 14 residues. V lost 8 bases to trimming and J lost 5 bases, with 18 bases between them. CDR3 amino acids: CASGRANMGTEAFF. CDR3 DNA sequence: TGTGCCAGCGGTAGGGCGAACATGGGTACTGAAGCTTTCTTT.

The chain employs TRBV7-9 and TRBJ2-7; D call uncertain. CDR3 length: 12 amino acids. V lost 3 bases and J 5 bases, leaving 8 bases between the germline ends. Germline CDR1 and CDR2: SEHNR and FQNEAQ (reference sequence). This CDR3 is CASSFWPNEQYF. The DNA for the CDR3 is TGTGCCAGCAGCTTTTGGCCCAACGAGCAGTACTTC.

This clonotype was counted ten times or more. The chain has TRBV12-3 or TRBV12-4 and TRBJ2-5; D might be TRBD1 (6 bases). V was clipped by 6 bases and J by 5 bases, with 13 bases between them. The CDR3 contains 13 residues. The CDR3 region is CASSFRGGETQYF. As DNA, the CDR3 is TGTGCCAGCAGCTTCAGGGGCGGGGAGACCCAGTACTTC.

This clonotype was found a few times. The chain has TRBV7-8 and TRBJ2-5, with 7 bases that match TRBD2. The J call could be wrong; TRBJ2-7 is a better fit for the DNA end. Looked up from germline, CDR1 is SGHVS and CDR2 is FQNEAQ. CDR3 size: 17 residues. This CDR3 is CASSPERGRDFSYEQYF. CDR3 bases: TGTGCCAGCAGCCCCGAGCGGGGCAGGGATTTTTCCTACGAGCAGTACTTC.

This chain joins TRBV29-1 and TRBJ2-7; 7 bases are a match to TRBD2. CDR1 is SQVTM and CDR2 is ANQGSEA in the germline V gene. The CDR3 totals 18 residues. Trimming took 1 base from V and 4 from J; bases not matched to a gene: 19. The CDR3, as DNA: TGCAGCGTTGAAGGCTACAACCGACAGACGGGCGGGGGATACGAGCAGTACTTC. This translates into CSVEGYNRQTGGGYEQYF.

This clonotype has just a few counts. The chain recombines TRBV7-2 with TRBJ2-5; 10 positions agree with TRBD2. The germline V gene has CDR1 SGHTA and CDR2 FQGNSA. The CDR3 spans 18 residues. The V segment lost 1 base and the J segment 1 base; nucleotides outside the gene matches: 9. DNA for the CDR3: TGTGCCAGCAGCTTAGGCCGGGTAGCGGGAGGCGTCCAAGAGACCCAGTACTTC. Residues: CASSLGRVAGGVQETQYF.

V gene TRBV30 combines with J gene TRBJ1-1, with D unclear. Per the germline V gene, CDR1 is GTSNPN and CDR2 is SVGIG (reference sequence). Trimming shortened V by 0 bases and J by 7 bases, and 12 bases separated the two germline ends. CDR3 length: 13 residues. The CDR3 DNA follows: TGTGCCTGGAGTGTTCTGGCAGCAAGTGAAGCTTTCTTT. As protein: CAWSVLAASEAFF.

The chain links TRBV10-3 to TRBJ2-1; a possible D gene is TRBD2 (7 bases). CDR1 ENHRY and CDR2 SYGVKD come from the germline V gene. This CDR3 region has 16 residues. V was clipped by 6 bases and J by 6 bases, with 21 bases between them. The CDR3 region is CAISGGPPWMGNEQFF. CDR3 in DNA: TGTGCCATCAGCGGGGGGCCCCCGTGGATGGGCAATGAGCAGTTCTTC.

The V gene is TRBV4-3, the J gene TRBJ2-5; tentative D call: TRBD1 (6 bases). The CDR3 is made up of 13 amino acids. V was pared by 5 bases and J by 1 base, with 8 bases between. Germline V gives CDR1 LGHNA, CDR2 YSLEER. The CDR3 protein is CASSIGGQETQYF. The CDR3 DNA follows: TGCGCCAGCAGCATAGGGGGCCAAGAGACCCAGTACTTC.

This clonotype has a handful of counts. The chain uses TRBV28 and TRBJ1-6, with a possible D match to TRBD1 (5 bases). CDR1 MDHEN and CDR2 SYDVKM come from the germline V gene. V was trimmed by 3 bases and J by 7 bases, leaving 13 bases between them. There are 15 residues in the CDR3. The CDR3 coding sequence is TGTGCCAGCAGTTTCGAGGGGTGGGGCAATTCACCCCTCCACTTT. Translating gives CASSFEGWGNSPLHF. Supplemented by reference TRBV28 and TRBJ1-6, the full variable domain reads DVKVTQSSRYLVKRTGEKVFLECVQDMDHENMFWYRQDPGLGLRLIYFSYDVKMKEKGDIPEGYSVSREKKERFSLILESASTNQTSMYLCASSFEGWGNSPLHFGNGTRLTVT.

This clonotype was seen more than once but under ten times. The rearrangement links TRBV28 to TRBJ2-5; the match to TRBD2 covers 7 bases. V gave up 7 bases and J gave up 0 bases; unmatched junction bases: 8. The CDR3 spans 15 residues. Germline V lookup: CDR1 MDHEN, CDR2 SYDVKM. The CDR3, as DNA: TGTGCCAGCACCTCCCAGGGAGGGTACCAAGAGACCCAGTACTTC. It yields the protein CASTSQGGYQETQYF.

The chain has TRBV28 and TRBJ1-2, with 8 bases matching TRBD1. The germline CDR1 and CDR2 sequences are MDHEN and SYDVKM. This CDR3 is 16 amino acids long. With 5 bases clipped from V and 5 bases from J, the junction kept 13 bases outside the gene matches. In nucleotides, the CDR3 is TGTGCCAGCAGTCCGATTCGGACAGGGCAAAGTTATGGCTACACCTTC. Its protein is CASSPIRTGQSYGYTF.

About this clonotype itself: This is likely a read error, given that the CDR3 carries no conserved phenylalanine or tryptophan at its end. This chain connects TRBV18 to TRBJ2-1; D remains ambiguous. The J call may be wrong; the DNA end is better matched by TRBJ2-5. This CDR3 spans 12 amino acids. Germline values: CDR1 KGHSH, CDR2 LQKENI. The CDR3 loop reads CASSPHPETQYS. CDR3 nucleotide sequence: TGTGCCAGCTCACCACACCCAGAGACCCAGTACTCC.

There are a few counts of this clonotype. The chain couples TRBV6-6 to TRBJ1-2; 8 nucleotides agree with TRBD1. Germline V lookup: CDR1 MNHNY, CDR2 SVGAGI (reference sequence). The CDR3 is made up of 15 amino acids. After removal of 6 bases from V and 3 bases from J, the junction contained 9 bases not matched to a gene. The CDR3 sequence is CASSSRATGDYGYTF. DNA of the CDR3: TGTGCCAGCAGCTCCCGAGCGACAGGGGACTATGGCTACACCTTC.

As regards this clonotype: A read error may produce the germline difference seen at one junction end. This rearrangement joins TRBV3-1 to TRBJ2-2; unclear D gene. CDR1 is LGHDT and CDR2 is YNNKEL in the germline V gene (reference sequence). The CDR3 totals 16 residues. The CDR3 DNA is TGTGCCAGCGGCCAAGAAAAGGGAAGAGGTACCGGGGAGCTGTTTTTT. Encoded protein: CASGQEKGRGTGELFF.

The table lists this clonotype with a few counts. DNA of the CDR3: TGTGCCAGCAAGGTAGAGACCGGGGAGCTGTTTTTT. Translating gives CASKVETGELFF. This chain connects TRBV6-2 or TRBV6-3 to TRBJ2-2; D call uncertain. The CDR3 has 12 residues. Germline lookup yields CDR1 MNHEY and CDR2 SVGEGT. Trimming took off 7 bases at V and 5 bases at J, with 8 bases between the two ends.

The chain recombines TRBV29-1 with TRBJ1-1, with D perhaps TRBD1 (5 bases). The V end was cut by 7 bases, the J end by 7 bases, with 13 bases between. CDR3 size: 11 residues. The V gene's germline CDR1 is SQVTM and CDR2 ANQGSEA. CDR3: CSGSVGVEAFF. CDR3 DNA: TGCAGCGGATCGGTGGGGGTTGAAGCTTTCTTT.

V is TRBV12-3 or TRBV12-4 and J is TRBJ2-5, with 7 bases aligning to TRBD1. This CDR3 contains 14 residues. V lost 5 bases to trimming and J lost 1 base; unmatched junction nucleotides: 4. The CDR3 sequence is CASSPGQTQETQYF. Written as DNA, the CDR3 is TGTGCCAGCAGTCCGGGACAGACCCAAGAGACCCAGTACTTC.

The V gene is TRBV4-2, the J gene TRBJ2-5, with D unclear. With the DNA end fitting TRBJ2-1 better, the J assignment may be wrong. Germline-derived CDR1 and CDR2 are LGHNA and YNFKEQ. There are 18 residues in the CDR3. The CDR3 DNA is TGTGCCAGCAGCCAAGACGGGTTCCTTTTTTCTACACTGAATGAGCAGTTCTTC. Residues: CASSQDGFLFSTLNEQFF.